The 22 T cell receptor beta chains below come from one sample, sequenced in a study of radiotherapy plus CTLA-4 blockade in lung cancer. The repertoire was sequenced with immunoSEQ multiplex PCR; TCRdb's copy has only in-frame clones and lacks some. The sample lists about 72,000 clones; around 86% were seen once. The sequences come from peripheral blood, collected from a patient treated with radiotherapy plus ipilimumab. The receptors come from a human donor with non-small cell lung cancer who had a partial response to radiotherapy plus ipilimumab.

This clone has a single count. The same CDR3 also results from other DNA sequences found in this sample. The chain has TRBV19 and TRBJ1-2, with 12 bases that match TRBD1. This CDR3 has 16 amino acids. CDR1 is LNHDA, CDR2 SQIVND, per germline (reference sequence). J was trimmed by 7 bases and V by 6 bases; bases with no gene match: 12. The CDR3 here is CASRRGQGAGSSGYTF. DNA for the CDR3: TGTGCCAGTAGACGGGGACAGGGGGCAGGGTCGTCTGGCTACACCTTC. The entire variable domain, with the rest obtained from reference TRBV19 and TRBJ1-2, is as follows: DGGITQSPKYLFRKEGQNVTLSCEQNLNHDAMYWYRQDPGQGLRLIYYSQIVNDFQKGDIAEGYSVSREKKESFPLTVTSAQKNPTAFYLCASRRGQGAGSSGYTFGSGTRLTVV.

The chain recombines TRBV19 with TRBJ2-6, with D possibly TRBD1 on 5 matching bases. The germline V and J ends were trimmed by 3 bases and 4 bases, with 13 bases remaining between them. There are 16 residues in the CDR3. The germline gives CDR1 LNHDA, CDR2 SQIVND (reference sequence). The CDR3 sequence is CASSIRVLSGANVLTF. For the CDR3, the DNA is TGTGCCAGTAGTATCAGGGTACTCTCCGGGGCCAACGTCCTGACTTTC.

The chain recombines TRBV9 with TRBJ1-1; TRBD1 matches 7 bases. Germline V gives CDR1 SGDLS, CDR2 YYNGEE. V was pared by 4 bases and J by 1 base, with 10 bases of the junction left unmatched. The CDR3 is 16 residues long. DNA of the CDR3: TGTGCCAGCAGCCCAGCTGGGGGACAGAAGAACACTGAAGCTTTCTTT. This sequence encodes CASSPAGGQKNTEAFF.

J is TRBJ2-7 and V is TRBV7-2, with TRBD1 matching 8 bases. With 4 bases clipped from V and 7 bases from J, the junction kept 6 bases outside the gene matches. The CDR3 runs 13 residues. Germline values: CDR1 SGHTA, CDR2 FQGNSA. The CDR3 loop is CASSSHRGNEQYF. The CDR3 bases are TGTGCCAGCAGCTCCCACAGGGGGAATGAGCAGTACTTC.

In the case of this clone: Different DNA sequences within this sample yield the same CDR3. V gene TRBV2 combines with J gene TRBJ1-1, with 7 positions matching TRBD1. The germline V gene has CDR1 SNHLY and CDR2 FYNNEI. CDR3 size: 13 residues. Germline trimming cut 5 bases from V and 1 base from J; bases unmatched to any gene: 1. The DNA of the CDR3 is TGTGCCAGCAGTCGACAGGGGAACACTGAAGCTTTCTTT. Its protein product is CASSRQGNTEAFF. Together with reference TRBV2 and TRBJ1-1, the CDR3 gives the full variable domain: EPEVTQTPSHQVTQMGQEVILRCVPISNHLYFYWYRQILGQKVEFLVSFYNNEISEKSEIFDDQFSVERPDGSNFTLKIRSTKLEDSAMYFCASSRQGNTEAFFGQGTRLTVV.

This clone was seen a single time. This rearrangement joins TRBV6-6 to TRBJ2-1; 10 bases line up with TRBD2. The J segment lost 2 bases and the V segment lost 7 bases, leaving 5 bases of the junction unmatched. Germline assignment: CDR1 MNHNY and CDR2 SVGAGI (reference sequence). The CDR3 length is 15 residues. The CDR3 reads CASTGTSAPYNEQFF. Written as DNA, the CDR3 is TGTGCCAGCACCGGGACTAGCGCTCCCTACAATGAGCAGTTCTTC.

This chain uses TRBV10-2 with TRBJ2-7; the match to TRBD2 covers 11 bases. J gave up 4 bases and V 8 bases, and 10 bases lay outside the gene matches. This CDR3 comprises 15 residues. Germline CDR1 and CDR2: WSHSY and SAAADI. For the CDR3, the DNA is TGCGCCAGCCAAGGGGGACTAGCGGCCTTATACGAGCAGTACTTC. Encoded protein: CASQGGLAALYEQYF.

The CDR3 region is CASSAGRTDNSPLHF. The CDR3 nucleotides are TGCGCCAGCAGCGCAGGACGGACTGATAATTCACCCCTCCACTTT. The V gene is TRBV5-1, the J gene TRBJ1-6; D call uncertain. Between the trimmed V and J ends, which lost 4 bases and 5 bases, there was a span of 13 bases. This CDR3 contains 15 residues. Germline assignment: CDR1 SGHRS and CDR2 YFSETQ.

The chain uses TRBV9 and TRBJ1-3; maybe TRBD1 (6 bases). The CDR3 is 17 amino acids. The germline V gene encodes CDR1 SGDLS and CDR2 YYNGEE. V was trimmed by 0 bases and J by 0 bases, leaving 13 bases between them. This CDR3 is CASSVAGQSFSGNTIYF. CDR3 nucleotide sequence: TGTGCCAGCAGCGTAGCCGGACAGAGCTTCTCTGGAAACACCATATATTTT.

The chain joins TRBV5-4 to TRBJ2-1; 8 nucleotides align to TRBD2. CDR1 and CDR2 from the germline V gene are SGHNT and YYREEE (reference sequence). This CDR3 is 15 amino acids long. The J segment lost 1 base and the V segment lost 3 bases, leaving 3 bases of the junction unmatched. CDR3 amino acids: CASSSGTRSYNEQFF. CDR3 DNA: TGTGCCAGCAGCTCCGGGACTAGATCCTACAATGAGCAGTTCTTC.

The chain has TRBV28 and TRBJ2-1; 9 bases align to TRBD2. Trimming removed 7 bases from V and 8 bases from J; junction bases left unmatched: 12. Germline V CDR1 and CDR2: MDHEN, SYDVKM. The CDR3 runs 15 residues. The CDR3 nucleotides read TGTGCCAGCACCCGTAGCGGGAGTCGAGTTGATGAGCAGTTCTTC. Encoded protein: CASTRSGSRVDEQFF. The whole variable domain, filled in from reference TRBV28 and TRBJ2-1, reads DVKVTQSSRYLVKRTGEKVFLECVQDMDHENMFWYRQDPGLGLRLIYFSYDVKMKEKGDIPEGYSVSREKKERFSLILESASTNQTSMYLCASTRSGSRVDEQFFGPGTRLTVL.

This chain connects TRBV15 to TRBJ1-3; D is unresolved. Germline CDR1 is LNHNV and CDR2 is YYDKDF (reference sequence). The CDR3 loop spans 16 amino acids. Trimming removed 2 bases from V and 0 bases from J, with 11 bases in between. The CDR3 reads CATSRPLGISGNTIYF. DNA of the CDR3: TGTGCCACCAGCAGACCCCTCGGGATCTCTGGAAACACCATATATTTT.

This chain links TRBV28 with TRBJ2-1; 7 bases fit TRBD2. Germline-derived CDR1 and CDR2 are MDHEN and SYDVKM. The CDR3 has 11 amino acids. V shed 9 bases and J 8 bases; nucleotides not matched to a gene: 4. CDR3 loop: CASQRGYEQFF. Here the CDR3 DNA reads TGTGCCAGTCAGCGGGGCTATGAGCAGTTCTTC.

CDR3 DNA sequence: TGCGCCAGCAGCTTAGCGGGTGTGATTGATCATTGGGAGACCCAGTACTTC. Encoded protein: CASSLAGVIDHWETQYF. The gene calls are TRBV5-1 and TRBJ2-5; the D gene is possibly TRBD2 (6 bases). Germline V lookup: CDR1 SGHRS, CDR2 YFSETQ. V was clipped by 2 bases and J by 5 bases, with 22 bases between them. This CDR3 has 17 residues.

This chain uses TRBV7-2 with TRBJ2-7, with TRBD2 matching over 9 bases. The CDR3 is 15 residues long. CDR1 and CDR2 from the germline V gene are SGHTA and FQGNSA. The junction had 4 bases not matched to a gene; V was cut back by 4 bases and J by 0 bases. As DNA, the CDR3 is TGTGCCAGCAGCTATAGCGGGAGCGACTCCTACGAGCAGTACTTC. Its translation: CASSYSGSDSYEQYF.

The chain couples TRBV2 to TRBJ2-7, with 9 bases lining up with TRBD2. There are 15 residues in the CDR3. Germline V gives CDR1 SNHLY, CDR2 FYNNEI. J lost 7 bases, V lost 5 bases, and 12 bases had no gene match. The CDR3 nucleotides are TGTGCCAGCAGTCTTGTAGTAGCGGGGGTCGGGGAGCAGTACTTC. Amino acids: CASSLVVAGVGEQYF.

The chain is built from TRBV9 and TRBJ2-7, with TRBD2 identical over 7 bases. The germline V gene has CDR1 SGDLS and CDR2 YYNGEE. This CDR3 region has 15 residues. The J segment lost 5 bases and the V segment lost 9 bases, leaving 17 bases of the junction unmatched. CDR3 residues: CAIQAEAGEEDEQYF. DNA of the CDR3: TGTGCCATCCAAGCGGAGGCGGGAGAGGAGGACGAGCAGTACTTC.

A single count supports this clone. The gene calls are TRBV16 and TRBJ1-5; tentative D call: TRBD1 (6 bases). The germline V gene encodes CDR1 KGHSY and CDR2 FQNENV. Trimming left V 0 bases short and J 0 bases short, with 9 bases between. This CDR3 is built from 16 residues. This chain's CDR3 is CASSQSVDSSNQPQHF. DNA of the CDR3: TGTGCCAGCAGCCAATCTGTGGACAGTAGCAATCAGCCCCAGCATTTT.

The V call is TRBV27, the J call TRBJ1-2, with 7 bases fitting TRBD1. The CDR3 is 13 amino acids. After removal of 6 bases from V and 7 bases from J, the junction contained 8 bases not matched to a gene. In germline, CDR1 is MNHEY, CDR2 SMNVEV (reference sequence). CDR3 sequence: CASSPDRDSGYTF. DNA for the CDR3: TGTGCCAGCAGCCCAGACAGGGATTCTGGCTACACCTTC.

The V call is TRBV4-2, the J call TRBJ1-1; TRBD1 matches 8 bases. From germline, CDR1 is LGHNA and CDR2 YNFKEQ. V lost 2 bases to trimming and J lost 1 base; unmatched junction nucleotides: 3. The CDR3 consists of 15 residues. CDR3 loop: CASSQPDRGNTEAFF. For the CDR3, the DNA is TGTGCCAGCAGCCAACCCGACAGGGGGAACACTGAAGCTTTCTTT.

The CDR3 loop is CASSPMEGQGYYGYTF. Here the CDR3 DNA reads TGTGCCAGCAGTCCCATGGAGGGACAGGGATACTATGGCTACACCTTC. This chain connects TRBV27 to TRBJ1-2; 9 bases align to TRBD1. V lost 5 bases and J lost 3; bases outside the gene matches: 10. Germline V gene data show CDR1 as MNHEY and CDR2 as SMNVEV (reference sequence). The CDR3 extends over 16 amino acids.

The chain has TRBV19 and TRBJ1-1; a weak D match, TRBD1 (6 bases). This CDR3 contains 15 residues. CDR1 is LNHDA and CDR2 is SQIVND in the germline V gene (reference sequence). Trimming pared 5 bases from V and 3 bases from J, leaving 16 bases between. DNA of the CDR3: TGTGCCAGTAGTCTCCAGGGGCGACGTGACACTGAAGCTTTCTTT. This encodes CASSLQGRRDTEAFF. Variable domain in full (rest from reference TRBV19 and TRBJ1-1): DGGITQSPKYLFRKEGQNVTLSCEQNLNHDAMYWYRQDPGQGLRLIYYSQIVNDFQKGDIAEGYSVSREKKESFPLTVTSAQKNPTAFYLCASSLQGRRDTEAFFGQGTRLTVV.